One sample yielded the 14 T cell receptor beta chains listed below, sequenced in a study of control samples from healthy donors and cancer patients (dated by TCRdb to 2020 to 2022). Library creation used the immunoSEQ multiplex PCR assay. What TCRdb holds here is the immuneACCESS table cut down to in-frame rearrangements. Part of the clones is not present; checked against another copy, under half of the missing clones reflect an unresolved V gene, and the others are unexplained. The sample has more than 140,000 clones on record, 90% to 95% of them singletons. The ten largest make up under 15% of the sample. The sequenced material came from blood. The receptors originated from a man aged 40-55 years in good health.

The count of this clone is one. CDR3 bases: TGTGCCAGCAGCCAAGTCGGGATGAACACTGAAGCTTTCTTT. This sequence encodes CASSQVGMNTEAFF. J is TRBJ1-1 and V is TRBV4-2, with D uncertain. Germline V gene data show CDR1 as LGHNA and CDR2 as YNFKEQ. The germline V and J ends were trimmed by 1 base and 0 bases, with 6 bases remaining between them. The CDR3 is 14 amino acids.

The chain joins TRBV29-1 to TRBJ2-7; 10 bases map to TRBD1. This CDR3 has 15 amino acids. CDR1 and CDR2 (germline): SQVTM, ANQGSEA. V dropped 1 base and J dropped 3; count of bases not matched to a gene: 6. The CDR3 DNA reads as TGCAGCGTTGAAGTGGATCGGGACAGGGGCTACGAGCAGTACTTC. Amino acid sequence: CSVEVDRDRGYEQYF.

The chain is built from TRBV29-1 and TRBJ2-1; D ambiguous. Germline assignment: CDR1 SQVTM and CDR2 ANQGSEA. V was shortened by 6 bases and J by 6 bases, with 12 bases between the two germline ends. The CDR3 runs 12 residues. The CDR3, as DNA: TGCAGCGTGCGGCCTCAGACCAATGAGCAGTTCTTC. This gives the protein CSVRPQTNEQFF.

This chain links TRBV3-1 (or the pseudogene TRBV3-2) with TRBJ1-1; D ambiguous. The CDR3 runs 15 residues. Germline CDR1 is LGHDT and CDR2 is YNNKEL (reference sequence). V was pared by 6 bases and J by 7 bases, with 21 bases between. CDR3 DNA sequence: TGTGCCAGCAGGTCAATGAGTTCCACCCTAGGTGAAGCTTTCTTT. It specifies CASRSMSSTLGEAFF.

The chain combines TRBV13 with TRBJ1-3; no definite D call. From germline, CDR1 is PRHDT and CDR2 FYEKMQ (reference sequence). The CDR3 has 13 amino acids. V lost 5 bases, J lost 5 bases, and 10 bases lay in between. CDR3 residues: CASSHSPRNTIYF. As DNA, the CDR3 is TGTGCCAGCAGCCATAGTCCCAGAAACACCATATATTTT.

This clone is a singleton in its sample. V usage is TRBV4-2 and J usage is TRBJ1-3, with D maybe TRBD1 (5 bases). With 6 bases removed from V and 0 bases from J, the gap between germline ends came to 12 bases. CDR3 length equals 15 residues. Germline V gives CDR1 LGHNA, CDR2 YNFKEQ. The CDR3 bases are TGTGCCAGCAGGCCTGACAGAAGCTCTGGAAACACCATATATTTT. Residues: CASRPDRSSGNTIYF.

The chain carries TRBV2 and TRBJ2-1; D is perhaps TRBD2 (5 bases). Germline V gene sequence: CDR1 SNHLY, CDR2 FYNNEI. V was pared by 4 bases and J by 9 bases, with 22 bases between. The CDR3 is 16 residues long. The CDR3 reads CASSGEPEGIWTEQFF. In DNA, the CDR3 is TGTGCCAGCAGTGGCGAGCCCGAGGGTATTTGGACTGAGCAGTTCTTC.

The DNA of the CDR3 is TGTGCCAGCAGTCTAAGACGGTCATATAATTCACCCCTCCACTTT. Amino acid sequence: CASSLRRSYNSPLHF. The V gene is TRBV28, the J gene TRBJ1-6; D gene uncertain. Germline V gene sequence: CDR1 MDHEN, CDR2 SYDVKM. The CDR3 has 15 residues. The V gene lost 5 bases and the J gene lost 4 bases, with 12 bases spanning the gap.

This rearrangement joins TRBV13 to TRBJ1-1, with D unresolved. The germline V and J ends were trimmed by 5 bases and 2 bases, with 9 bases remaining between them. The CDR3 has 13 residues. Germline CDR1 is PRHDT and CDR2 is FYEKMQ (reference sequence). CDR3 sequence reads: CASSSTVNTEAFF. The CDR3, as DNA: TGTGCCAGCAGCAGTACAGTCAACACTGAAGCTTTCTTT.

This chain uses TRBV28 with TRBJ1-6; 9 bases agree with TRBD1. Germline V gene data show CDR1 as MDHEN and CDR2 as SYDVKM. The CDR3 length is 16 residues. Losses at the gene ends were 2 bases for V and 6 bases for J; bases not matched to a gene: 5. This CDR3 is CASSLLNRGRNSPLHF. CDR3 DNA: TGTGCCAGCAGTTTACTGAACAGGGGGCGTAATTCACCCCTCCACTTT.

This sequence joins TRBV4-1 and TRBJ2-1; no firm D call. The CDR3 is made up of 13 amino acids. The V and J ends lost 1 base and 8 bases respectively, with 9 bases between them. Per germline, CDR1 MGHRA and CDR2 YSYEKL. The CDR3, as DNA: TGCGCCAGCAGCCAAGGGCCGGGTTATGAGCAGTTCTTC. This sequence encodes CASSQGPGYEQFF.

CDR3 coding DNA: TGTGCCAGCAGTTACTCTGGGGATCTGGGTTCACCCCTCCACTTT. It yields the protein CASSYSGDLGSPLHF. This chain joins TRBV6-5 and TRBJ1-6; D is undetermined. V was trimmed by 0 bases and J by 9 bases, leaving 12 bases between them. Germline CDR1 reads MNHEY; CDR2 reads SVGAGI. This CDR3 is 15 amino acids long.

The V and J genes are TRBV2 and TRBJ2-7, with no clear D. Germline V gene data show CDR1 as SNHLY and CDR2 as FYNNEI. The V and J ends lost 2 bases and 3 bases respectively, with 8 bases between them. This CDR3 region has 13 residues. In nucleotides, the CDR3 is TGTGCCAGCAGTGAACGGCGCATCTACGAGCAGTACTTC. Protein: CASSERRIYEQYF.

CDR3 sequence: CASSYRVYGNTIYF. CDR3 DNA sequence: TGTGCCAGCAGTTATCGGGTTTACGGAAACACCATATATTTT. V is TRBV6-2 or TRBV6-3 and J is TRBJ1-3; D remains unclear. The CDR3 has 14 residues. V lost 3 bases, J lost 4 bases, and 10 bases lay in between. The germline gives CDR1 MNHEY, CDR2 SVGEGT.